The rows below give T cell receptor beta chains drawn from one sample of a study of T-cell memory formation after mild COVID-19. TCRdb reprocessed the 5' RACE reads with MiXCR, giving one entry per CDR3 protein. The table lists 350,000 to 550,000 distinct CDR3 sequences, roughly 18% of them singletons. Material for sequencing was PBMCs or a T cell subset sorted from them (not recorded which). These receptors came from a man aged 18-30 years who had mild COVID-19 (a few samples of this study predate the infection). Cell type and time point are not known. Each CDR3 is given with its conserved first and last residue. D genes are given only for firm matches. For some rows the clone size is stated as once, few or many, or as a class when expanded; others skip it.

TRBJ2-3 TRBV5-6 . many TGTGCCAGCGGCCAACTGAGCACAGATACGCAGTATTTT CASGQLSTDTQYF
TRBJ2-3 TRBV10-1 . . TGCGCCAGCAGTGAGCAGGCTTTTTCACATACGCAGTATTTT CASSEQAFSHTQYF
TRBJ1-2 TRBV20-1 TRBD1 . TGCAGTGCTAGTACCCTGACAGGGAGCTACACCTTC CSASTLTGSYTF
TRBJ1-5 TRBV5-1 . few TGCGCCAGCAGCCCACAGGGACTGGGCAATCAGCCCCAGCATTTT CASSPQGLGNQPQHF
TRBJ1-1 TRBV6-8 . . TGTGCCAGCAGGGCTGGATGGAACACTGAAGCTTTCTTT CASRAGWNTEAFF
TRBJ2-3 TRBV18 . few TGTGCCAGCTCACCACTTACAGGGCGAGATACGCAGTATTTT CASSPLTGRDTQYF
TRBJ2-1 TRBV21-1 . many TGTGCCAGCAGCAAAGTGTGGGAAAGTTGCTCCTACAATGAGCAGTTCTTC CASSKVWESCSYNEQFF
TRBJ2-7 TRBV30 . . TGTGCCTGGGGCAAGGGGACAACGTACGAGCAGTACTTC CAWGKGTTYEQYF
TRBJ2-3 TRBV4-1 TRBD2 . TGCGCCAGCAGCCAAGTTTTCACTAGCGGGGGCACAGATACGCAGTATTTT CASSQVFTSGGTDTQYF
TRBJ2-7 TRBV12-3/TRBV12-4 TRBD2 . TGTGCCAGCAGTTTAGGGCGGGGGGACTACGAGCAGTACTTC CASSLGRGDYEQYF
TRBJ2-1 TRBV27 . many TGTGCCAGCAGTCAGGGGAGTAGAGTCAATGAGCAGTTCTTC CASSQGSRVNEQFF
TRBJ1-2 TRBV7-2 TRBD1 . TGTGCCAGCAGCCCACCCTCCCGACAGGGCACTGGCTACACCTTC CASSPPSRQGTGYTF
TRBJ2-7 TRBV20-1 . few TGCAGTGCTACCCGACCAAGCTCCTACGAGCAGTACTTC CSATRPSSYEQYF
TRBJ1-2 TRBV6-1 TRBD1 . TGTGCCAGCAGTGAAATAGGGACAGGGGTAGTGTGGGTCTATGGCTACACCTTC CASSEIGTGVVWVYGYTF
TRBJ2-5 TRBV7-2 . . TGTGCCAGCAGCCTGTCCTTCGGGTTCGTTGAGACCCAGTACTTC CASSLSFGFVETQYF
TRBJ1-2 TRBV6-7 TRBD1 . TGTGCCAGCAGTTACGGGCGGGACAGTAACTATGGCTACACCTTC CASSYGRDSNYGYTF